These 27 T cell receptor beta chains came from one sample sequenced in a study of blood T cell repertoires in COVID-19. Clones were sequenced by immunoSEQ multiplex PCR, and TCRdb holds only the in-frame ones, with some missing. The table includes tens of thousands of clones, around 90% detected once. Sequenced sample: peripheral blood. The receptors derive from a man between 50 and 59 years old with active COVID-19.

CDR3 protein: CASSKGAAPNYGYTF. The CDR3 DNA reads TGTGCCAGCAGCAAAGGGGCAGCCCCTAACTATGGCTACACCTTC. This chain joins TRBV21-1 and TRBJ1-2; TRBD1, the D gene given by the table, was not confirmed from the DNA. TRBV21-1 is labeled a pseudogene. The CDR3 runs to 15 residues.

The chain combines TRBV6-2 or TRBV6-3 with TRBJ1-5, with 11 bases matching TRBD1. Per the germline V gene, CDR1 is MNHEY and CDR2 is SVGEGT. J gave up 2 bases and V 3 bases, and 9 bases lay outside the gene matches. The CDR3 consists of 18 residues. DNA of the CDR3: TGTGCCAGCAGTTATAAAGGGACAGGGGGTAGAGGCAATCAGCCCCAGCATTTT. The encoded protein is CASSYKGTGGRGNQPQHF.

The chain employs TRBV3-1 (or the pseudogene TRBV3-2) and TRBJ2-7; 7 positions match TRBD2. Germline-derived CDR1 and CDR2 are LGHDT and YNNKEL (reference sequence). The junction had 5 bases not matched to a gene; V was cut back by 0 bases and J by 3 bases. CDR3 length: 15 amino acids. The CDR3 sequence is CASSQELAIFYEQYF. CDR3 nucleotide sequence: TGTGCCAGCAGCCAAGAACTAGCGATATTCTACGAGCAGTACTTC.

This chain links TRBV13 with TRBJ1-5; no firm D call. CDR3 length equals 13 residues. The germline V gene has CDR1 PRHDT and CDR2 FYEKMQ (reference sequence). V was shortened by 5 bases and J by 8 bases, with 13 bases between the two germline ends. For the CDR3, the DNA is TGTGCCAGCAGCCAGGCCAGAGGGAAGCCCCAGCATTTT. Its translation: CASSQARGKPQHF.

CDR3: CASSFGQNYGYTF. The CDR3 DNA follows: TGTGCCAGCAGCTTTGGGCAGAACTATGGCTACACCTTC. J is TRBJ1-2 and V is TRBV7-9; D not resolved. The CDR3 has 13 amino acids. Germline lookup yields CDR1 SEHNR and CDR2 FQNEAQ (reference sequence). V gave up 3 bases and J gave up 2 bases, with 7 bases separating them.

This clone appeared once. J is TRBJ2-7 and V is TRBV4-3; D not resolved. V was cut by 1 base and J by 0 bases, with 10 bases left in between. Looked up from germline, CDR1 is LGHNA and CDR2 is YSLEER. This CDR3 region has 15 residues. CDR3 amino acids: CASSQGPGISYEQYF. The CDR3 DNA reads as TGCGCCAGCAGCCAAGGACCAGGCATCTCCTACGAGCAGTACTTC.

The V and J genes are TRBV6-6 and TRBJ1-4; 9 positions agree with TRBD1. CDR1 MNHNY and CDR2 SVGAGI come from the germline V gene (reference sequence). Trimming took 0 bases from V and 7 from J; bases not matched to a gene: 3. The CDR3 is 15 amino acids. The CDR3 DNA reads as TGTGCCAGCAGTTACTCGGGACAGGGACGTGAAAAACTGTTTTTT. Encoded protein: CASSYSGQGREKLFF.

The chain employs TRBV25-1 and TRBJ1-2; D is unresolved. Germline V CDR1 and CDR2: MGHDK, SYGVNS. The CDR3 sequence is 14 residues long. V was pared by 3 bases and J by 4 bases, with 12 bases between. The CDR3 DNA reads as TGTGCCAGCAGTGATGCTCCGGTTAGCTATGGCTACACCTTC. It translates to CASSDAPVSYGYTF.

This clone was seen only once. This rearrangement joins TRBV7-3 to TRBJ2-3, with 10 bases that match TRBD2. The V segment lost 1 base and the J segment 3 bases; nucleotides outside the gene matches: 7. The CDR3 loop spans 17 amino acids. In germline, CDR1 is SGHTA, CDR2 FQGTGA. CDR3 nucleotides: TGTGCCAGCAGCTTAATGCAGGCTAGCGGGGGAACAGATACGCAGTATTTT. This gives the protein CASSLMQASGGTDTQYF.

CDR3 protein: CASSPRTGPYEQYV. Written as DNA, the CDR3 is TGTGCCAGCTCACCACGGACAGGGCCCTACGAGCAGTACGTC. The chain employs TRBV18 and TRBJ2-7; 8 nucleotides line up with TRBD1. V trimming: 1 base; J trimming: 2 bases; junction bases outside the gene matches: 1. This CDR3 is 14 amino acids long. CDR1 and CDR2 (germline): KGHSH, LQKENI.

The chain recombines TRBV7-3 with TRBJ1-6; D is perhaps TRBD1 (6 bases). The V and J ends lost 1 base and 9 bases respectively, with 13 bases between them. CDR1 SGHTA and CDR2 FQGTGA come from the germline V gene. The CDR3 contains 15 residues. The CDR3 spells CASSLSGGHGSPLHF. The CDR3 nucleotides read TGTGCCAGCAGCTTAAGCGGGGGCCACGGTTCACCCCTCCACTTT.

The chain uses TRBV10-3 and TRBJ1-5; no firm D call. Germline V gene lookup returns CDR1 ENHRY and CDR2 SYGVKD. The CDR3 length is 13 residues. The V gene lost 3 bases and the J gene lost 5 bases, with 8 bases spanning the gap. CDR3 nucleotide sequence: TGTGCCATCAGTGACGGGGAGGATCAGCCCCAGCATTTT. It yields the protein CAISDGEDQPQHF.

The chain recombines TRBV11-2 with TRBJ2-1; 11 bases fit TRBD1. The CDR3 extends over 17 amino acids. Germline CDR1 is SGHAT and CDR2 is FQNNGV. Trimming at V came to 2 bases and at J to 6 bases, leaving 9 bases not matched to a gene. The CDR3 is CASSLYQRTGGSNEQFF. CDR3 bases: TGTGCCAGCAGCTTATACCAGAGGACAGGGGGCTCCAATGAGCAGTTCTTC. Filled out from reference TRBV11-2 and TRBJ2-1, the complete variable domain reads EAGVAQSPRYKIIEKRQSVAFWCNPISGHATLYWYQQILGQGPKLLIQFQNNGVVDDSQLPKDRFSAERLKGVDSTLKIQPAKLEDSAVYLCASSLYQRTGGSNEQFFGPGTRLTVL.

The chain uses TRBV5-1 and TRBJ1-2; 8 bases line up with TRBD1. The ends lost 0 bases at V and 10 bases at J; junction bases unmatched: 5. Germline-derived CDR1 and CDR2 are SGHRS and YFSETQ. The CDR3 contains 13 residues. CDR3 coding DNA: TGCGCCAGCAGCTTGGGGCAGACAGGGGACTACACCTTC. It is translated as CASSLGQTGDYTF. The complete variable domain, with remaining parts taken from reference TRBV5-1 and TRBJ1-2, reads KAGVTQTPRYLIKTRGQQVTLSCSPISGHRSVSWYQQTPGQGLQFLFEYFSETQRNKGNFPGRFSGRQFSNSRSEMNVSTLELGDSALYLCASSLGQTGDYTFGSGTRLTVV.

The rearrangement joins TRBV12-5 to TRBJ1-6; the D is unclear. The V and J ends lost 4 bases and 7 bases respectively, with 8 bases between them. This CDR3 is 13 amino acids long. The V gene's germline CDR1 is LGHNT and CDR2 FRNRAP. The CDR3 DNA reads TGTGCTAGTGGTTCTCGCGAAAATTCACCCCTCCACTTT. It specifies CASGSRENSPLHF.

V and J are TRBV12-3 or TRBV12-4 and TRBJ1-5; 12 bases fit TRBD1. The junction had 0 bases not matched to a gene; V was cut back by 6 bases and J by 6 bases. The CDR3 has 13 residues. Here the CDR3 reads CASRGQGAQPQHF. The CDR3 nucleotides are TGTGCCAGCAGGGGACAGGGGGCTCAGCCCCAGCATTTT.

The chain's CDR3 is CASSARDRGHLWGQPQHF. The CDR3 DNA sequence: TGTGCCAGTAGTGCCCGGGACAGGGGCCATCTGTGGGGTCAGCCCCAGCATTTT. The V and J genes are TRBV19 and TRBJ1-5; 10 bases are a match to TRBD1. J lost 6 bases, V lost 5 bases, and 16 bases had no gene match. This CDR3 comprises 18 residues. Germline V gene data show CDR1 as LNHDA and CDR2 as SQIVND (reference sequence).

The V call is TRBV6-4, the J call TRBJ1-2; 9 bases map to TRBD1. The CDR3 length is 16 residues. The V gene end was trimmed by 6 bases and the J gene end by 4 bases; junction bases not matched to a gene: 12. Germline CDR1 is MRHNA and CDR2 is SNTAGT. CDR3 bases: TGTGCCAGCAGAGCTGGGACAGGGACGATTGGCTATGGCTACACCTTC. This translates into CASRAGTGTIGYGYTF.

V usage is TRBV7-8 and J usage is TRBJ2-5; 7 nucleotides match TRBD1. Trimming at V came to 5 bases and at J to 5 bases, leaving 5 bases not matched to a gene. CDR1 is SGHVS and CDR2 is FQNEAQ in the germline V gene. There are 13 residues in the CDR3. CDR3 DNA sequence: TGTGCCAGCAGCACGGGACAGCTGGAGACCCAGTACTTC. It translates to CASSTGQLETQYF.

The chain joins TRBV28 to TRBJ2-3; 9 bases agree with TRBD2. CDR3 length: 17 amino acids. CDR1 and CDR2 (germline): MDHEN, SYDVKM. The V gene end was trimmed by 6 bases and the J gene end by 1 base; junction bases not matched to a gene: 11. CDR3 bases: TGTGCCAGCAGAACTTATAAGCGGGAGGTCGGCACAGATACGCAGTATTTT. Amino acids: CASRTYKREVGTDTQYF.

The CDR3: CASSRLADSGNTIYF. The DNA for the CDR3 is TGTGCCAGTAGTAGACTGGCGGACTCTGGAAACACCATATATTTT. This chain joins TRBV19 and TRBJ1-3; D not certain. The CDR3 is 15 amino acids. In germline, CDR1 is LNHDA, CDR2 SQIVND (reference sequence). Trimming stripped 4 bases from V and 0 bases from J, with 10 bases between.

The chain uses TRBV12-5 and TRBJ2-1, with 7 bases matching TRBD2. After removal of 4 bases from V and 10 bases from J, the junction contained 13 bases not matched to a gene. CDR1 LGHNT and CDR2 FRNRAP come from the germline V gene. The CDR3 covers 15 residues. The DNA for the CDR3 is TGTGCTAGTGGTTGGCCTTTGGGTGGGAGGGACGAGCAGTTCTTC. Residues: CASGWPLGGRDEQFF.

DNA of the CDR3: TGCGCCAGCAGCGGAGGGACGGCTCTCTCCTACGAGCAGTACTTC. The encoded protein is CASSGGTALSYEQYF. This chain joins TRBV4-3 and TRBJ2-7, with a weak D call TRBD2 (6 bases). V shed 5 bases and J shed 0 bases, with 14 bases lying between them. The CDR3 has 15 amino acids. Germline values: CDR1 LGHNA, CDR2 YSLEER.

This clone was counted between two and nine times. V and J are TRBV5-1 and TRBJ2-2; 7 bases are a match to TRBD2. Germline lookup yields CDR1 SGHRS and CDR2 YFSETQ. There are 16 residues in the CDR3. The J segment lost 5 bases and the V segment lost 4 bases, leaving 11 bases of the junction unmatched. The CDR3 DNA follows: TGCGCCAGCAGCCATCAAAGCGGGATGGGGACCGGGGAGCTGTTTTTT. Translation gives CASSHQSGMGTGELFF. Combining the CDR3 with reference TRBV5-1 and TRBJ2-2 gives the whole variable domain KAGVTQTPRYLIKTRGQQVTLSCSPISGHRSVSWYQQTPGQGLQFLFEYFSETQRNKGNFPGRFSGRQFSNSRSEMNVSTLELGDSALYLCASSHQSGMGTGELFFGEGSRLTVL.

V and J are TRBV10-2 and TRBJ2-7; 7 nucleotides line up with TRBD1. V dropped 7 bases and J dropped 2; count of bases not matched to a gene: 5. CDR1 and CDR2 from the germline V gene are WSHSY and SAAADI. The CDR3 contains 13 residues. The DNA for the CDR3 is TGCGCCAGCACCGGACAGGAGACCTACGAGCAGTACTTC. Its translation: CASTGQETYEQYF.

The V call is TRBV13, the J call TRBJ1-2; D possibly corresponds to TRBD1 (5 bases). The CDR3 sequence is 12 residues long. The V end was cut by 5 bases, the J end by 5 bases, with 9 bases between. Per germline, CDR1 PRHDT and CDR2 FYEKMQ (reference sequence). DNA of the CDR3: TGTGCCAGCAGCCAACAGGCGTATGGCTACACCTTC. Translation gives CASSQQAYGYTF.

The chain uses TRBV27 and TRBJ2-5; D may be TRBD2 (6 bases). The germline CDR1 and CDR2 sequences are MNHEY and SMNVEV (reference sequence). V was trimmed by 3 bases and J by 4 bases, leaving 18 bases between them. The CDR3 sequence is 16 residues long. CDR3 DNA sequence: TGTGCCAGCAGTTTCATCGCGGCAGGGAGGAGAGAGACCCAGTACTTC. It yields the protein CASSFIAAGRRETQYF.